A selection of T cell receptor beta chains follows, all from one sample in a study of cytomegalovirus exposure and HLA in healthy donors. Data came from immunoSEQ multiplex PCR; TCRdb stores just in-frame clones and leaves some out. The repertoire holds 150,000 to 200,000 clones, approximately 83% seen once, with roughly 1.4% in the top ten. The sample was PBMCs. The receptors here all came from a young woman in good health and CMV-seronegative. Each CDR3 is given with its conserved first and last residue. D genes are given only for firm matches. The size field is filled for only some rows; it gives once, few, many or a size class.

j_gene	d_gene	v_gene	abundance	CDR3nt	CDR3aa
TRBJ1-6	NA	TRBV6-1	NA	TGTGCCAGCAGGACCGGACAGATTTATAATTCACCCCTCCACTTT	CASRTGQIYNSPLHF
TRBJ2-1	NA	TRBV6-5	once	TGTGCCAGCAGTTACGCGGGACTTCACGTTGAGCAGTTCTTC	CASSYAGLHVEQFF
TRBJ1-1	TRBD1	TRBV5-1	NA	TGCGCCAGCAGTAGACAGGGGGCAAAGAACACTGAAGCTTTCTTT	CASSRQGAKNTEAFF
TRBJ1-2	NA	TRBV5-5	NA	TGTGCCAGCAGCCCCGACAGGCATTATGGCTACACCTTC	CASSPDRHYGYTF
TRBJ1-2	TRBD1	TRBV5-4	NA	TGTGCCAGCACCCACTCGGACAGGGGCGTCGGCGGCTACACCTTC	CASTHSDRGVGGYTF
TRBJ1-1	NA	TRBV27	NA	TGTGCCAGCAGTTACACCAAGAACACTGAAGCTTTCTTT	CASSYTKNTEAFF
TRBJ2-1	NA	TRBV6-1	NA	TGTGCCAGTCTCCCAGGCACTAGCTCCTACAATGAGCAGTTCTTC	CASLPGTSSYNEQFF
TRBJ1-4	TRBD1	TRBV4-2	NA	TGTGCCAGCAGCCGCCAGTCCCTACAGGGGCTTAATGAAAAACTGTTTTTT	CASSRQSLQGLNEKLFF
TRBJ2-2	NA	TRBV5-5	once	TGTGCCAGCAGCTTCATTTATCCAGCGAACACCGGGGAGCTGTTTTTT	CASSFIYPANTGELFF
TRBJ2-3	NA	TRBV5-1	once	TGCGCCAGCAGCTTGGGGCCCCTAGGCCCCACAGATACGCAGTATTTT	CASSLGPLGPTDTQYF
TRBJ2-3	NA	TRBV1	NA	TGCACCAGCAGCCAGCGTGGGGTCCCGGAGGGCACAGATACGCAGTATTTT	CTSSQRGVPEGTDTQYF
TRBJ2-1	NA	TRBV6-4	NA	TGTGCCAGCAGTGACTCTTCAGGGTACAATGAGCAGTTCTTC	CASSDSSGYNEQFF
TRBJ2-7	TRBD1	TRBV6-4	NA	TGTGCCAGCAGTGAGAGCGCAGGGGGAGTTTACGAGCAGTACTTC	CASSESAGGVYEQYF
TRBJ2-7	NA	TRBV27	NA	TGTGCCAGCAGTTCTCAATACAGGGGAGGCTACGAGCAGTACTTC	CASSSQYRGGYEQYF
TRBJ2-5	NA	TRBV7-9	NA	TGTGCCAGCAGCCCACCGAGGGAGACCCAGTACTTC	CASSPPRETQYF
TRBJ2-3	NA	TRBV29-1	NA	TGCAGCACAAGACTAGATAGCACAGATACGCAGTATTTT	CSTRLDSTDTQYF
TRBJ1-1	TRBD1	TRBV18	few	TGTGCCAGCTCACCCTCCAGGGGGACTGAAGCTTTCTTT	CASSPSRGTEAFF
TRBJ2-7	TRBD1	TRBV19	NA	TGTGCCAGTAGTCTGGAGACAGGGGGCACCTACGAGCAGTACTTC	CASSLETGGTYEQYF
TRBJ2-7	NA	TRBV6-1	NA	TGTGCCAGCAGTGACGGACGGGGAAACTCCTACGAGCAGTACTTC	CASSDGRGNSYEQYF
TRBJ1-5	TRBD1	TRBV19	NA	TGTGCCAGTAAGAGACAGGGGGTTCAGCCCCAGCATTTT	CASKRQGVQPQHF
TRBJ1-2	NA	TRBV4-2	NA	TGTGCCAGCAGCCAAGATAACAGGCCAGAGGGCTACACCTTC	CASSQDNRPEGYTF
TRBJ2-3	TRBD2	TRBV27	NA	TGTGCCAGCAGTGCTAGCGGGGAGGGTACGCAGTATTTT	CASSASGEGTQYF
TRBJ1-3	NA	TRBV6-1	NA	TGTGCCAGCAGTGGAGACATAAGCTCTGGAAACACCATATATTTT	CASSGDISSGNTIYF
TRBJ2-2	NA	TRBV6-1	NA	TGTGCCAGCAGTGATCCCAGTGGGGGGATCTCCGGGGAGCTGTTTTTT	CASSDPSGGISGELFF
TRBJ1-5	NA	TRBV7-2	NA	TGTGCCAGCAGCAGCGACAGTGATAGCAATCAGCCCCAGCATTTT	CASSSDSDSNQPQHF
TRBJ2-2	TRBD1	TRBV6-5	NA	TGTGCCAGCAGTGACAGGGACACCGGGGAGCTGTTTTTT	CASSDRDTGELFF
TRBJ2-1	NA	TRBV20-1	NA	TGCAGTGGCCTAGCCCGGTATGAGCAGTTCTTC	CSGLARYEQFF
TRBJ1-2	NA	TRBV4-1	NA	TGCGCCAGCAGCCTCCGGGGGGAGGCTAACTATGGCTACACCTTC	CASSLRGEANYGYTF
TRBJ1-2	NA	TRBV30	NA	TGTGCCTGGAGTGTCGGACTCGTGGGCTACACCTTC	CAWSVGLVGYTF
TRBJ1-5	TRBD1	TRBV10-2	few	TGCGCCAGCAGTGAGCAGGGGGGTCGTCAGCCCCAGCATTTT	CASSEQGGRQPQHF
TRBJ1-2	TRBD1	TRBV6-6	NA	TGTGCCAGCAGTTTCCCGACAGGGGTTGATGGCTACACCTTC	CASSFPTGVDGYTF
TRBJ2-1	TRBD1	TRBV14	NA	TGTGCCAGCAGCCGTAATCGGGACAGGGGCTATGAGCAGTTCTTC	CASSRNRDRGYEQFF
TRBJ1-1	TRBD1	TRBV28	NA	TGTGCCAGCAGTTTACGCGGGACAGGGGGCCTAAACACTGAAGCTTTCTTT	CASSLRGTGGLNTEAFF
TRBJ1-6	TRBD1	TRBV5-1	NA	TGCGCCAGGGTAAACAGGGGGCCTAATTCACCCCTCCACTTT	CARVNRGPNSPLHF
TRBJ2-2	NA	TRBV7-9	NA	TGTGCCAGCAGCCCACTCGGGTGGAAGGGGTTGAACACCGGGGAGCTGTTTTTT	CASSPLGWKGLNTGELFF
TRBJ2-7	TRBD2	TRBV13	NA	TGTGCCAGCAGCTTAGCTAGCGGGGGGCCCTACGAGCAGTACTTC	CASSLASGGPYEQYF
TRBJ1-2	TRBD1	TRBV10-3	NA	TGTGCCATCAGTTTATCAGGGGGGATAGATGGCTACACCTTC	CAISLSGGIDGYTF
TRBJ2-2	NA	TRBV11-2	NA	TGTGCCAGCAGCTTAACAGGGCTTAACACCGGGGAACTGTTTTTT	CASSLTGLNTGELFF
TRBJ1-1	TRBD1	TRBV5-8	NA	TGTGCCAACGAGGGACAGGGGCGGACTGAAGCTTTCTTT	CANEGQGRTEAFF
TRBJ2-1	NA	TRBV5-1	NA	TGCGCCAGCTCGTCGACAGGCGGGGGTTACAATGAGCAGTTCTTC	CASSSTGGGYNEQFF
TRBJ1-2	NA	TRBV27	NA	TGTGCCAGCAGTTTATCCACAGGGCTCGGCTACACCTTC	CASSLSTGLGYTF
TRBJ1-2	NA	TRBV5-6	NA	TGTGCCAGCAGCTTGTATACCTCCCTACCCTATGGCTACACCTTC	CASSLYTSLPYGYTF
TRBJ2-5	NA	TRBV25-1	NA	TGTGCCAGCAGTGAATCCCCAGAACGACAAGAGACCCAGTACTTC	CASSESPERQETQYF
TRBJ2-3	NA	TRBV28	once	TGTGCTTCGGGTTCTAGCACAGATACGCAGTATTTT	CASGSSTDTQYF
TRBJ2-1	TRBD1	TRBV5-4	NA	TGTGCCAGCAGCGCTCCCGGGACAGGGCAGTTCTTC	CASSAPGTGQFF
TRBJ1-6	TRBD1	TRBV5-1	NA	TGCGCCAGCAGATACGAAGACAGGGGGCACTCACCCCTCCACTTT	CASRYEDRGHSPLHF
TRBJ1-1	NA	TRBV5-4	NA	TGTGCCAGCAGCTTGGATTACAGAGGGACTGAAGCTTTCTTT	CASSLDYRGTEAFF
TRBJ1-5	TRBD1	TRBV19	few	TGTGCCAGTAGACCTCACAGGGGAGATCAGCCCCAGCATTTT	CASRPHRGDQPQHF
TRBJ2-2	NA	TRBV7-8	few	TGTGCCAGCAGCCCCAGACTAGTCGGGGAGCTGTTTTTT	CASSPRLVGELFF
TRBJ2-2	NA	TRBV7-9	NA	TGTGCCAGCAGCTTAGCCGCCGGGGAGCTGTTTTTT	CASSLAAGELFF
TRBJ1-2	NA	TRBV15	NA	TGTGCCACCAGCAGAAAGGGGTCGGATATTGACTATGGCTACACCTTC	CATSRKGSDIDYGYTF
TRBJ1-5	TRBD1	TRBV4-1	NA	TGCGCCAGCAGCCAAGAAGGGACAGTTAGCAATCAGCCCCAGCATTTT	CASSQEGTVSNQPQHF
TRBJ2-7	NA	TRBV28	few	TGTGCCAGCAGTTTGGGGGGCCAGGGCTGGGGGGGCGAGCAGTACTTC	CASSLGGQGWGGEQYF
TRBJ2-5	TRBD1	TRBV28	NA	TGTGCCAGCAGTTTATGGGCAGGGGGAGAGACCCAGTACTTC	CASSLWAGGETQYF
TRBJ1-2	NA	TRBV11-2	few	TGTGCCAGCAGCTTAGGACAGAGGCTCTATGGCTACACCTTC	CASSLGQRLYGYTF
TRBJ2-5	TRBD2	TRBV9	NA	TGTGCCAGCAGCGTAGGGACTAGCCGAGGACAAGAGACCCAGTACTTC	CASSVGTSRGQETQYF
TRBJ2-3	NA	TRBV29-1	NA	TGCAGCGTTAAGGCTAGCGTCGGTCTTGCAGATACGCAGTATTTT	CSVKASVGLADTQYF
TRBJ1-2	NA	TRBV12-5	NA	TGTGCTAGTGGGGGCTTTAACTATGGCTACACCTTC	CASGGFNYGYTF
TRBJ2-3	TRBD2	TRBV30	NA	TGTGCCTGGAGAAGTAGCGGGGGGGCGAATACGCAGTATTTT	CAWRSSGGANTQYF
TRBJ2-1	NA	TRBV6-1	medium-sized	TGTGCCAGCAGTGAAGAGGAGGCAGGGGGGTACAATGAGCAGTTCTTC	CASSEEEAGGYNEQFF